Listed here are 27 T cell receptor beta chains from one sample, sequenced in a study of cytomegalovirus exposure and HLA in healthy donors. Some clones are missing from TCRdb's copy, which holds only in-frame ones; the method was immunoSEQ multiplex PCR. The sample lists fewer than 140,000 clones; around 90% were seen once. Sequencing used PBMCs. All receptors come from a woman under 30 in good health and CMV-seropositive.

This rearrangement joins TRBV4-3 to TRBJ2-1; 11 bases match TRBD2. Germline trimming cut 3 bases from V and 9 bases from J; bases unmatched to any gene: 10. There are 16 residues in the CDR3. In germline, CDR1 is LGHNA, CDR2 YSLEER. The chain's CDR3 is CASSQSPLAGGGEQFF. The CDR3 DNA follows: TGCGCCAGCAGCCAGAGCCCCCTAGCGGGGGGTGGTGAGCAGTTCTTC.

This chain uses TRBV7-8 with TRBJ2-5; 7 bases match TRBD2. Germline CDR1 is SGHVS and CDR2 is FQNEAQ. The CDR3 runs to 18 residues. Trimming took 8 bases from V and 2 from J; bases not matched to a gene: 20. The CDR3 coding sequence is TGTGCCAGCCTCCCTCCCCTTAGACTAGCTAAACGACAAGAGACCCAGTACTTC. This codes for CASLPPLRLAKRQETQYF.

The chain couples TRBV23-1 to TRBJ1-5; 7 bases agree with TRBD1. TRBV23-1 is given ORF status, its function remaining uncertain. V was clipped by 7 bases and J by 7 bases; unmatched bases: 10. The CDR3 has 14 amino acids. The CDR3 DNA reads TGCGCCAGCAACCGGACAGGCCAAGGGCAGCCCCAGCATTTT. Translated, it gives CASNRTGQGQPQHF.

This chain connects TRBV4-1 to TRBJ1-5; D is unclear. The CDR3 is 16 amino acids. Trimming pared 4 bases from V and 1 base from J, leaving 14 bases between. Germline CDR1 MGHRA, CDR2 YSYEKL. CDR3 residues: CASSLERSMSNQPQHF. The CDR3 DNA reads TGCGCCAGCAGCCTAGAGCGGTCCATGAGCAATCAGCCCCAGCATTTT.

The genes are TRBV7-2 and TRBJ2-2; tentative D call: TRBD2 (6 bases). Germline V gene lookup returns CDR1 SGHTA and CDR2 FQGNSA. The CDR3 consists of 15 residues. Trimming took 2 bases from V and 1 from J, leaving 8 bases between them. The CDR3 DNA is TGTGCCAGCAGCTTAATGGGGGGGAACACCGGGGAGCTGTTTTTT. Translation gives CASSLMGGNTGELFF.

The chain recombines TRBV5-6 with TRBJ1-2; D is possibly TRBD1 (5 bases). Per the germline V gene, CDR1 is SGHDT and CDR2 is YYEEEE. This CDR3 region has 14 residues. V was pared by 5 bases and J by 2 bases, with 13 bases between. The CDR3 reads CASRLDRSNYGYTF. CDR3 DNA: TGTGCCAGCAGGTTAGACAGATCCAACTATGGCTACACCTTC. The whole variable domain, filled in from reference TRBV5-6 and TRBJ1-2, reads DAGVTQSPTHLIKTRGQQVTLRCSPKSGHDTVSWYQQALGQGPQFIFQYYEEEERQRGNFPDRFSGHQFPNYSSELNVNALLLGDSALYLCASRLDRSNYGYTFGSGTRLTVV.

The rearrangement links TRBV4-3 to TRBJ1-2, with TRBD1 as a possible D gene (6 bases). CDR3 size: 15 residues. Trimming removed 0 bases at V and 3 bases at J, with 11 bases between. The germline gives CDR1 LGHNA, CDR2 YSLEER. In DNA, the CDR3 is TGCGCCAGCAGCCAAGATACGGACAGTGACTATGGCTACACCTTC. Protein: CASSQDTDSDYGYTF.

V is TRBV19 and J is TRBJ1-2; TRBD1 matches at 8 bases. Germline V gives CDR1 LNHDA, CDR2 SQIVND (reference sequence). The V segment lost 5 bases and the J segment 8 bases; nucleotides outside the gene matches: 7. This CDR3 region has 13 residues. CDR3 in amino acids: CASSGTGEGGYTF. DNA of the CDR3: TGTGCCAGTAGTGGGACAGGAGAAGGCGGCTACACCTTC.

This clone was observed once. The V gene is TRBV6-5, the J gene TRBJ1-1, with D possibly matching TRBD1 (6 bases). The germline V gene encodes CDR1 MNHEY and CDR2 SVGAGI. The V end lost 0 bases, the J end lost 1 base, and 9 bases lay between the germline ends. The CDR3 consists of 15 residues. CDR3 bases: TGTGCCAGCAGTTACTCAGGACAGCCGAACACTGAAGCTTTCTTT. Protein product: CASSYSGQPNTEAFF.

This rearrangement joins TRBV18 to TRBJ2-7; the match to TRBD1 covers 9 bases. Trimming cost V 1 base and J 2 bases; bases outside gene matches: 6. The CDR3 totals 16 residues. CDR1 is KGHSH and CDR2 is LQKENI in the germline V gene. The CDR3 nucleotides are TGTGCCAGCTCACCACTTGCCGGGACAGGGACCTACGAGCAGTACTTC. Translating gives CASSPLAGTGTYEQYF.

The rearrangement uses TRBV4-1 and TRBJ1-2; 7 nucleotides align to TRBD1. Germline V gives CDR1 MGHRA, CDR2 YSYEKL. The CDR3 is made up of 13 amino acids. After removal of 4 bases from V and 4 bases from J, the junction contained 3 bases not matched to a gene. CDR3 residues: CASSLQGVYGYTF. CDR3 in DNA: TGCGCCAGCAGCCTCCAGGGGGTCTATGGCTACACCTTC.

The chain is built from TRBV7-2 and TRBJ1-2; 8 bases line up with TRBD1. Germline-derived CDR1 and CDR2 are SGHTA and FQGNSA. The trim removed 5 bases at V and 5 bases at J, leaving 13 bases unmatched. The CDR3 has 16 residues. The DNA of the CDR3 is TGTGCCAGCAGCGCGGGACAGGCATCCCTTATATATGGCTACACCTTC. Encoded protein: CASSAGQASLIYGYTF.

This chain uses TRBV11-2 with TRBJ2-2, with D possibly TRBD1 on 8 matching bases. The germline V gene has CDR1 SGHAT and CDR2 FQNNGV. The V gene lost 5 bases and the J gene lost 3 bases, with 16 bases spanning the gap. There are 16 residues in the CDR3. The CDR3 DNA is TGTGCCAGCAGCCCCCAACAGGGGGGGGACACCGGGGAGCTGTTTTTT. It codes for CASSPQQGGDTGELFF.

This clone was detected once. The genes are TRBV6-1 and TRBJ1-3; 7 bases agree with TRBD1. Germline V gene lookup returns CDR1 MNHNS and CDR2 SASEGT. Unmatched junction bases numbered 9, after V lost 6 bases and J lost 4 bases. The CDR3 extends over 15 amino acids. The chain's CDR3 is CASSPTFRGGNTIYF. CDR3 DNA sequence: TGTGCCAGCAGCCCGACTTTCAGGGGGGGAAACACCATATATTTT.

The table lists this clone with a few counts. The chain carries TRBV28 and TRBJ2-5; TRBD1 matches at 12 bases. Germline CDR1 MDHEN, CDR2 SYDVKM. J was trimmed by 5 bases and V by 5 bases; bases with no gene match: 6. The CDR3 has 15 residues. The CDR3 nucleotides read TGTGCCAGCAGTACCGGGACAGGGGGCTCGGAGACCCAGTACTTC. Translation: CASSTGTGGSETQYF.

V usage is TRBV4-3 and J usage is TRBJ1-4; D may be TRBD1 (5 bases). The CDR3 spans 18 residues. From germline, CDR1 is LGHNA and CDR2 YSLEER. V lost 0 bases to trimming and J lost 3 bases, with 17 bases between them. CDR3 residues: CASSQDNYLGASNEKLFF. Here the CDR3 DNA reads TGCGCCAGCAGCCAAGATAATTATTTAGGGGCGTCTAATGAAAAACTGTTTTTT.

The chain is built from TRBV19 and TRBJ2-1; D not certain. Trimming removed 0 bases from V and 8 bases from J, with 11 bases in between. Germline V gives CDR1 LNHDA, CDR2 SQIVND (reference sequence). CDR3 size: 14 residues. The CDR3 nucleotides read TGTGCCAGTAGTATAGAGCCGGCCCGGGATGAGCAGTTCTTC. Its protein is CASSIEPARDEQFF.

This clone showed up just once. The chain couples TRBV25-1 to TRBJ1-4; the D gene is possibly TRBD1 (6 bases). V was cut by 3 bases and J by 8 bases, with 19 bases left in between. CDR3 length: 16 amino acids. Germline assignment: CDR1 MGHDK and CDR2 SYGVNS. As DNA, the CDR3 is TGTGCCAGCAGTGATCTAGGACAGAGATTCGGGGAAAAACTGTTTTTT. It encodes CASSDLGQRFGEKLFF. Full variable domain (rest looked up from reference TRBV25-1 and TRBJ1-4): EADIYQTPRYLVIGTGKKITLECSQTMGHDKMYWYQQDPGMELHLIHYSYGVNSTEKGDLSSESTVSRIRTEHFPLTLESARPSHTSQYLCASSDLGQRFGEKLFFGSGTQLSVL.

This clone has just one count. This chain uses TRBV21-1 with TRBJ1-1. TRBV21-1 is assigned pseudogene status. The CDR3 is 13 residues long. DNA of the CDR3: TGTGCCAGCAGCAAAGTCGTTAACACTGAAGCTTTCTTT. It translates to CASSKVVNTEAFF.

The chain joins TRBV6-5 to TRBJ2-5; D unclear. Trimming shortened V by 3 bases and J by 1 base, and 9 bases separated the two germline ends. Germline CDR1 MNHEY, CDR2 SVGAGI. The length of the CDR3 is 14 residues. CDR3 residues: CASSYRVTQETQYF. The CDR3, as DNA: TGTGCCAGCAGTTATCGGGTCACCCAAGAGACCCAGTACTTC.

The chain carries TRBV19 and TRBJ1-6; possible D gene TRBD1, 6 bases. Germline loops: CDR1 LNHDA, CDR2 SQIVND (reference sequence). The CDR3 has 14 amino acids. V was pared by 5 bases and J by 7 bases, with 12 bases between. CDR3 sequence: CASSLQGKNSPLHF. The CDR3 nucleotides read TGTGCCAGTAGTCTTCAGGGGAAGAATTCACCCCTCCACTTT.

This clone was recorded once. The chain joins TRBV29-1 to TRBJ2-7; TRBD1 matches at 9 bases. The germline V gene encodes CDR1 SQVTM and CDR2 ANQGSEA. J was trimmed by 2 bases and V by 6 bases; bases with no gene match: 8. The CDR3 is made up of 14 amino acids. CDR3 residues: CSVAPGQGAYEQYF. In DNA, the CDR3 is TGCAGCGTGGCGCCGGGACAGGGAGCCTACGAGCAGTACTTC.

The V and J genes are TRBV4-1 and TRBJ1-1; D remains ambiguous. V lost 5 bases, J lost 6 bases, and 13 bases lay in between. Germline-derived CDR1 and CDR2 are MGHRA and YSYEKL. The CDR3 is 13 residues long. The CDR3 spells CASSRWTGAEAFF. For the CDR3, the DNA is TGCGCCAGCAGCAGATGGACGGGAGCTGAAGCTTTCTTT.

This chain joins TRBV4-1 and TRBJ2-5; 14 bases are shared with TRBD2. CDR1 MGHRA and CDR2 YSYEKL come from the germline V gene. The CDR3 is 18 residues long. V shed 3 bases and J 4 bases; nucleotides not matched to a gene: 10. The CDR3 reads CASSHRLAGGAGTETQYF. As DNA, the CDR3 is TGCGCCAGCAGCCACAGACTAGCGGGGGGGGCTGGTACAGAGACCCAGTACTTC.

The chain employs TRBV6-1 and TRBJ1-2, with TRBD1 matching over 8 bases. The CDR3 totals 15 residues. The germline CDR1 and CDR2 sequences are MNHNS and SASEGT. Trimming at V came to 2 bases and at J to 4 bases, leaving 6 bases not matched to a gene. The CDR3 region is CASSEWTGRGYGYTF. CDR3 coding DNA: TGTGCCAGCAGTGAATGGACAGGGCGCGGCTATGGCTACACCTTC.

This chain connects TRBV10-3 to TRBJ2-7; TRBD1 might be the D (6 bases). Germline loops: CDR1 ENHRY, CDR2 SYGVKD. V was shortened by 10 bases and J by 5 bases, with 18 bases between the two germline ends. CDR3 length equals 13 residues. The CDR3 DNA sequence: TGTGCCAGCGGCCCCGGGACAAGTGACGAGCAGTACTTC. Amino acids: CASGPGTSDEQYF.

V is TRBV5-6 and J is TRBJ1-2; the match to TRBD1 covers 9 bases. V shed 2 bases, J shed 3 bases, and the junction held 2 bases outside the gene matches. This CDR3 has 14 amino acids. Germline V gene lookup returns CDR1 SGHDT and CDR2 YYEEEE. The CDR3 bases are TGTGCCAGCAGCTTACAGGGGGCGGACTATGGCTACACCTTC. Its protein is CASSLQGADYGYTF. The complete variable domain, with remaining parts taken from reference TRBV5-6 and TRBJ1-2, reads DAGVTQSPTHLIKTRGQQVTLRCSPKSGHDTVSWYQQALGQGPQFIFQYYEEEERQRGNFPDRFSGHQFPNYSSELNVNALLLGDSALYLCASSLQGADYGYTFGSGTRLTVV.